The sequence of this T cell receptor beta chain was determined in a study of T cell changes during pregnancy in multiple sclerosis. CDR1 SNHLY and CDR2 FYNNEI come from the germline V gene. This CDR3 has 14 residues. V was shortened by 5 bases and J by 5 bases, with 15 bases between the two germline ends. The method was immunoSEQ multiplex PCR; TCRdb's version includes in-frame clones alone and lacks a portion of them. The sample comprises roughly 40,000 clones, around 92% of which are singletons, and around 0.5% rests with the top ten. This sequence was found in a female donor in good health, enrolled as a control in a pregnancy study. Sequences were derived from CD4+ T cells from peripheral blood mononuclear cells, sampled in the second trimester of pregnancy. The J gene is TRBJ1-1, the V gene TRBV2, with D unresolved. CDR3 in amino acids: CASSFRAGGTEAFF. The DNA of the CDR3 is TGTGCCAGCAGTTTCCGGGCTGGAGGGACTGAAGCTTTCTTT.